This TCR beta chain appears in the sequencing data of a study of cytomegalovirus exposure and HLA in healthy donors. Study-wide results and caveats: Cytomegalovirus-associated status was assigned to fewer than 200 TCR beta chains. A later analysis reportedly found that, within productive TCRs, an Asian-associated ancestry cluster had fewer N-insertions than the mean observed across the approximately 700 donors. A link between a missense DCLRE1C variant and TCR beta V- and J-gene trimming emerged from a later analysis.

This donor lacks a recorded CMV serostatus. The PCR employed 60 Vbeta primers together with 13 Jbeta primers. Sequencing was performed with immunoSEQ multiplex PCR; in TCRdb, only in-frame clones are kept and a portion is missing. The sample lists 200,000 to 250,000 clones; under 90% were seen once. About this clone: Its cognate antigen is unknown.

Germline V gene lookup returns CDR1 ENHRY and CDR2 SYGVKD. The trim removed 2 bases at V and 4 bases at J, leaving 1 base unmatched. The CDR3 loop spans 14 amino acids. The chain joins TRBV10-3 to TRBJ2-2, with 7 bases identical to TRBD2. The sequenced sample consisted of PBMCs. The receptor comes from a human donor in good health. This CDR3 is CAISEGGGTGELFF. The CDR3 coding sequence is TGTGCCATCAGTGAGGGGGGGGGCACCGGGGAGCTGTTTTTT.